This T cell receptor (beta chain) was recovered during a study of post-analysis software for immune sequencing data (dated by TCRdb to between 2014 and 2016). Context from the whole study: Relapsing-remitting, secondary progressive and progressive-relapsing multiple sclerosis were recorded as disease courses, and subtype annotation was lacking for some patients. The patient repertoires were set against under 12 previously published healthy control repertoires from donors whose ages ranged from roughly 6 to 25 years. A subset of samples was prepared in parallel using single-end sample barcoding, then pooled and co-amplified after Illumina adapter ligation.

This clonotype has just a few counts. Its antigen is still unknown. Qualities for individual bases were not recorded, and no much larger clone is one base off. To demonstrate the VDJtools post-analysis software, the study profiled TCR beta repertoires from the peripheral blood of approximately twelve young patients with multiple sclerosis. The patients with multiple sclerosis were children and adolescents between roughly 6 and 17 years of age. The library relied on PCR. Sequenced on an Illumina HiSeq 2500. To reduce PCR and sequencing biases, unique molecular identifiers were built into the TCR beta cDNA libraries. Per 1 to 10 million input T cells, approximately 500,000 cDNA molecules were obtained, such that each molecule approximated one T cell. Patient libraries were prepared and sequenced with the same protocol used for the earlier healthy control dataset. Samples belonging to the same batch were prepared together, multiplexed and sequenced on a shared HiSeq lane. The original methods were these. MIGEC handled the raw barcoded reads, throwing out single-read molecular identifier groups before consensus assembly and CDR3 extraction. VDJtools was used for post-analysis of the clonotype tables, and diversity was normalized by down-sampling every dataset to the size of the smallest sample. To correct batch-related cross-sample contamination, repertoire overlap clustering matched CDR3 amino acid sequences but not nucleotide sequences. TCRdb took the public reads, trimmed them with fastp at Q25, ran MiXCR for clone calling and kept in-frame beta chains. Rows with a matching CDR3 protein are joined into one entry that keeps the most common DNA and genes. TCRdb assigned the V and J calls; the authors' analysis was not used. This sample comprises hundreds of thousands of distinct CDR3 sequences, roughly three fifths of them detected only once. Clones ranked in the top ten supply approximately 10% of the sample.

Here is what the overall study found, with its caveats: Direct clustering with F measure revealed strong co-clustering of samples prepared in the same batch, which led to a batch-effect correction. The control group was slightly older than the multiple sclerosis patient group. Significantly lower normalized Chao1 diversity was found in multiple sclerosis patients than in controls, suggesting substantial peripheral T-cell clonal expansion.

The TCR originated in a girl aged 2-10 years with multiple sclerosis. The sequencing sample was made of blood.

The nucleotide sequence reads TGTGCCACGAGGTGGGGAGCTTTCTTT. Its protein product is CATRWGAFF. The V gene is TRBV11-2 and the J gene is TRBJ1-1, with the identity of the D gene unclear. The trim is 10 bases for V and 10 bases for J, with a gap of 10 bases between the germline ends. CDR1 and CDR2 are drawn from the germline V gene: SGHAT, FQNNGV. The CDR3 contains 9 residues, cysteine and phenylalanine counted. The read is trimmed to its CDR3 DNA, 27 bases read in frame from base 1.